The text below deals with one T cell receptor (beta chain). TCRdb keeps only in-frame clones here, not all; method: immunoSEQ multiplex PCR. Of about 200,000 clones listed, over 85% are singletons. The CDR3 runs to 15 residues. Germline-derived CDR1 and CDR2 are KGHSH and LQKENI. V dropped 2 bases and J dropped 1 base, with 11 bases sitting between them. The data were taken from a study of blood T cell repertoires in COVID-19. V usage is TRBV18 and J usage is TRBJ1-2, with D hard to call. The sequenced material came from PBMCs or T cells enriched from blood (not recorded which). The origin of this receptor is a woman younger than 45 with acute COVID-19. The CDR3 DNA reads as TGTGCCAGCTCACCAAAAAGCGACGGTAACTATGGCTACACCTTC. Translating it yields CASSPKSDGNYGYTF.